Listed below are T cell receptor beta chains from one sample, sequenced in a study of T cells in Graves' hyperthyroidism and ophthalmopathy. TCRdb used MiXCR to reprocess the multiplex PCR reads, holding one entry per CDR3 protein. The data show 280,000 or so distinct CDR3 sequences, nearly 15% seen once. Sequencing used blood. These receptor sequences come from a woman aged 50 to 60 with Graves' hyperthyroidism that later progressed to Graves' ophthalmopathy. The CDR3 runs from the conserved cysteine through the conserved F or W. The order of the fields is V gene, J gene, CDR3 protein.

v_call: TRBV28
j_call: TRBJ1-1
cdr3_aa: CASTLSGNTEAFF

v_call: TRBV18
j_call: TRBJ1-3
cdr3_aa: CASSPSGHLSGNTIYF

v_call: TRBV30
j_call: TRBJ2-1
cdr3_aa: CAWTGGYNEQFF

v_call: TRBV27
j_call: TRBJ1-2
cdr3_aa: CASSFNGYGYTF

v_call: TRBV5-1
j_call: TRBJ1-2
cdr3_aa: CASSLLGVNGYTF

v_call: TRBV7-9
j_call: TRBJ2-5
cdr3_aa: CASSFQTQETQYF

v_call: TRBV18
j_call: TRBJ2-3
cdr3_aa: CASSPRASGRRDTQYF

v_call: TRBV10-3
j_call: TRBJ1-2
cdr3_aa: CAITGGGYYGYTF

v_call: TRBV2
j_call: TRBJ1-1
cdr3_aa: CASSDRVTGTEAFF

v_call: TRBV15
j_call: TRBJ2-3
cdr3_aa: CATSRAPGAGGYTDTQYF

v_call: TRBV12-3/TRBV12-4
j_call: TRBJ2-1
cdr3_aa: CASTPGARLDNEQFF

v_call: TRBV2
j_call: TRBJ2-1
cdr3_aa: CASSATSGVYNEQFF

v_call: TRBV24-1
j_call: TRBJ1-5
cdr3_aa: CATSDQGSSGQPQHF

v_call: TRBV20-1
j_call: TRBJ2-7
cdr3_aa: CSARDLGISSYEQYF

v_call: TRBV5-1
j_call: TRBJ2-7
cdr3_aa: CASSLYLRTSGSYEQYF

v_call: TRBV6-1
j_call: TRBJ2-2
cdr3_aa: CASSYQGGELFF

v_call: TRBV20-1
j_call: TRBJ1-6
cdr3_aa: CSARLQGAYNSPLHF

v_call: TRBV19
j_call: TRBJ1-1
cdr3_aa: CASSIDRGNTEAFF

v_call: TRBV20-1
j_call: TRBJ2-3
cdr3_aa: CSARGLAGGPQSTDTQYF

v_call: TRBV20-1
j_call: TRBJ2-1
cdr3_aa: CSAINGASGNNEQFF

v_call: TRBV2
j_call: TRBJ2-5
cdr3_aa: CASSKDRAGQETQYF

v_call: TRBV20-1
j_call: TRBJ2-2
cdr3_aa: CSARVGTGELFF

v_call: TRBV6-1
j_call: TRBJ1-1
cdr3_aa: CASSGRQLHTEAFF

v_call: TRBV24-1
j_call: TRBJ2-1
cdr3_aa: CATSDPGLEVNEQFF

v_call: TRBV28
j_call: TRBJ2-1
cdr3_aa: CASSLRGRAHNEQFF

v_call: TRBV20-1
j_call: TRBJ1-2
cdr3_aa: CSGDSLPLMDGYTF

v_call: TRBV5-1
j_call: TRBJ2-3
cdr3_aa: CASSLAPDTQYF

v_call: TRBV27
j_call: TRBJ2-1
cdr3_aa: CASRRLVLSYNEQFF

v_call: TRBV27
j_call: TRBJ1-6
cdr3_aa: CASSPPSRLNSPLHF

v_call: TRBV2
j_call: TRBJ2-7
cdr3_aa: CASSEVQGRSYEQYF

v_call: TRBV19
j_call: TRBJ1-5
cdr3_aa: CASSIERKPQHF

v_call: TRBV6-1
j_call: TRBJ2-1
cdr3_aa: CASRGFTVSSYNEQFF

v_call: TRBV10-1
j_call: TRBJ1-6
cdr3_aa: CASSETLNSPLHF

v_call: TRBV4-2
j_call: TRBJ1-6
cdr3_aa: CASSQRTGEDSPLHF

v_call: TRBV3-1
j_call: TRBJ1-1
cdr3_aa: CASSQGSRGEAFF

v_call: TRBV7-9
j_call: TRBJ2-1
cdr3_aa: CASSTRTATQEQFF

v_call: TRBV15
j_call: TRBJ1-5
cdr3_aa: CATSGDRGRAPQHF

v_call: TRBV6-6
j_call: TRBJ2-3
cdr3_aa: CASSYGTGRYTDTQYF

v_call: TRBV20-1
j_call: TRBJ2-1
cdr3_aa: CSAFSGVPYNEQFF

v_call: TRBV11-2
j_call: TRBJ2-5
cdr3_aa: CASSQYSGRALQETQYF

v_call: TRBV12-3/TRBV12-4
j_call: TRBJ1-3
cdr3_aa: CASSVQFSGNTIYF

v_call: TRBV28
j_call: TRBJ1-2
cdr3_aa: CASSLTVPYGYTF

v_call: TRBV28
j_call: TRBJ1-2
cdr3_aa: CASSLWGRLNYGYTF

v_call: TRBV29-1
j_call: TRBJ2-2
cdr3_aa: CSGPGLANTGELFF

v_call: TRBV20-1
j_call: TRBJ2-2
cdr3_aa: CSASPQNTGELFF

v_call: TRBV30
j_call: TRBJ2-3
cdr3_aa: CAWSVRGLAGGRSTDTQYF

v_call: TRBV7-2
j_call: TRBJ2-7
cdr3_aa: CASSSPGFYEQYF

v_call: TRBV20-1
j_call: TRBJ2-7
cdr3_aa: CSAEDRGRNEQYF

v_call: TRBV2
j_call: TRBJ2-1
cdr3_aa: CASSELGREYNEQFF

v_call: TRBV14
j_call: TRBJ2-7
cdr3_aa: CASSALAAYEQYF